This T cell receptor beta chain was recovered during a study of cytomegalovirus exposure and HLA in healthy donors (dated by TCRdb to the late 2010s). For the study in its entirety: An earlier analysis of some 600 of the donors reported 276 Gb of sequence data and around 110 million unique TCR beta sequences obtained from some 170 million T cells. All discovery cohort repertoires had been generated on a single sequencing platform. Class I and class II HLA loci were covered by the typing at four-digit resolution. Besides the first cohort of under 700 subjects, a separate validation cohort made up of 90 to 150 different subjects was used. Alongside the repertoire data, information on donor age, sex, ethnicity and CMV serostatus was compiled. Among the approximately 420 genotyped donors, around 81% belonged to the genetic ancestry cluster associated with self-reported Caucasian donors. Roughly 5 DR-DQ haplotypes were handled as single units for association and clustering because linkage in the cohort was strong. Typing coverage varied by locus: about 629-630 donors for A, B, C, DRB1 and DQB1; roughly 560 for DQA1; more than 600 for DPA1; more than 450 for DPB1. A later analysis re-analyzed previously published TCR beta repertoires from approximately 700 donors and added high-resolution HLA genotyping to study TCR occurrence patterns. Among 300 to 450 genotyped donors of the cohort, an average of around 240,000 unique TCR beta nucleotide sequences were sequenced per donor, approximately 20% of them non-productive. High-throughput TCR immunosequencing, statistical association of individual TCRs with disease status, and machine learning were combined to predict cytomegalovirus infection status. Rather than using new phenotypic data, the later analysis identified candidate immune exposures from TCR beta sequences and from how often those sequences occurred across donors. Approximately 310 gigabases of sequencing data and 70 million to 85 million unique TCR sequences were included in an early release covering roughly 700 HLA-typed donors. In an earlier analysis of more than 550 of the donors, high-throughput TCR beta sequencing was used to judge whether each TCR beta V gene segment behaved as functional or pseudogenic. In a later genetic analysis, genome-wide SNP genotypes for about three fifths of the roughly 670 donors were used, and that subset was treated as a discovery cohort. The study aimed to test whether signatures of past pathogen exposure could be identified by cataloging public T cell receptors. Using immunosequencing, the study profiled T cell repertoires from about 610 subjects and related those repertoires to cytomegalovirus serostatus. On the study overall, not on this receptor specifically: HLA typing was unavailable for some donors at each locus, so association tests used only the typed subset. A group of highly shared sequence variants was considered likely to be a technical artifact of the sequencing pipeline. A further reported finding was that TCR beta sequences accurately predicted the HLA-A and HLA-B alleles for most subjects in the first cohort. According to a later analysis, most CMV-associated TCR beta chains appeared to be HLA-restricted, and the HLA associations seemed to be driven largely by CMV exposure. In a later genetic analysis, a missense DCLRE1C variant was associated with V-gene and J-gene trimming of TCR beta chains, and the association was replicated in an independent cohort. The classifier was reported to diagnose cytomegalovirus status with high specificity and sensitivity in both the original and validation cohorts. The earlier analysis of nearly 600 of the donors excluded over 15 rarely observed V segments, including chromosome 9 orphons, because counts were too low. The only immune exposure information available for the cohort was CMV serostatus. The cohort was sequenced for TCR beta chains only, and without alpha or paired-chain data the features that could be detected were limited. Presence/absence analyses assumed roughly uniform sequencing depth across donors, an assumption that may not hold. Correlated functional status among segregating V segments might reflect linkage disequilibrium, but an unknown experimental factor could not be ruled out. An earlier analysis of approximately 540 of the donors showed that most TCR beta V segments appeared in productive rearrangements either about 87% or about 30% of the time, which broadly matched IMGT annotations. Compared with the approximately 670-donor mean, donors in an Asian-associated ancestry cluster had fewer N-insertions in productive TCRs, according to a later genetic analysis. A total of 150 or so TCR beta chains were listed by the study as associated with cytomegalovirus. In vitro tests confirmed that three of the cytomegalovirus-associated TCR beta chains recognize cytomegalovirus antigens. Assigning TCR associations to individual alleles was difficult when HLA alleles, especially DR and DQ, strongly co-occurred. While some public TCRs were present in many individuals, most TCR sequences turned up only very rarely across donors. In a later analysis, HLA-associated TCR beta chains were found to be more clonally expanded and to have lower generation probabilities than equally common non-associated chains. In a later analysis, TCR association rates were found to vary across HLA loci, with the most associated TCRs seen for DRB1 alleles and the fewest for HLA-C alleles. Some IMGT-functional V segments, including TRBV6-2 and TRBV6-3, could not be told apart with the 87-base-pair reads, so those segments were excluded. According to the authors, the approach could potentially be generalized to other disease states and immunological phenotypes. Specific HLA alleles were associated with roughly 17,000 TCR beta sequences at a false discovery rate of 0.05 in a later analysis. In a later analysis, several top co-occurrence clusters were reported to appear linked to parvovirus B19, influenza, CMV and Epstein-Barr virus.

The library was obtained by the immunoSEQ multiplex PCR assay. For the multiplex PCR, a mixture combining 60 forward primers for TCR Vbeta segments and 13 reverse primers for TCR Jbeta segments was used. The CDR3 region of rearranged TCR beta genes was amplified from genomic DNA with a multiplex PCR assay. The amplified TCR beta libraries were sequenced on the Illumina HiSeq System as 87-base-pair reads. As for how the authors treated the data: A later analysis counted about 80 million unique TCR beta chains across the 640 or so repertoires, and some 11 million of these chains were shared by at least two donors. A nearest-neighbor algorithm error-corrected the raw reads and collapsed the reads into unique sequences, merging closely related sequences to remove PCR and sequencing errors. Alignment of CDR3 sequences to IMGT reference sequences was used to assign V, D and J gene segments. For a sequence to be retained, at least a six-nucleotide match to both a V gene segment and a J gene segment was required. A rearrangement counted as productive if the CDR3 had no stop codons and remained in frame with V and J, and every other rearrangement counted as non-productive. Following IMGT convention, CDR3 was defined as the stretch from the second conserved V-encoded cysteine up to the conserved J-encoded phenylalanine. The earlier analysis of about 560 of the donors excluded any sequence lacking an unambiguous match to a single V gene segment. An earlier analysis of approximately 590 of the donors called V segments functional above 56.7% productive rearrangements and segregating when the between-donor standard deviation exceeded 5%. A statistical classification framework was built for diagnosing cytomegalovirus status from the catalog of TCR beta chain sequences. In a later analysis, V and J genes were assigned by comparing TCR nucleotide sequences against IMGT/GENE-DB human TR gene sequences. Using the TCRdist pipeline, a later analysis assigned CDR3 sequences along with most-parsimonious VDJ recombination scenarios. In a later analysis, each TCR beta chain was defined by its CDR3 amino acid sequence together with its V-gene family, and reads without a unique V-gene family were excluded. As a way to deal with suspected cross-contamination and a sequencing artifact, a later analysis dropped 450 to 600 nucleotide sequences that were highly shared and had low generation probability. A later analysis calculated a clonal expansion index for each public chain from normalized within-repertoire ranks of inferred template counts. A later analysis computed generation probabilities with a VDJ recombination model fitted to out-of-frame rearrangements, and checked the results against IGoR. In a later analysis, hypergeometric tests were used to score TCR-TCR, TCR-HLA and TCR-CMV co-occurrence, with a repertoire-size bias correction applied to TCR pairs. In a later analysis, false discovery rates were estimated by permuting HLA or CMV assignments 20 times. In a later analysis, co-occurring TCRs were grouped using DBSCAN, with TCRdist sequence similarity added in when clustering inside HLA-allele-positive subsets. For co-occurrence clustering, repertoires with fewer than 30,000 or more than 120,000 public chains were excluded, along with roughly 5 repertoires with anomalous nucleotide sharing. This immuneACCESS table, as held by TCRdb, lists in-frame sequences with V and J called but not all clones. Of the missing ones, under half trace to an unresolved V gene in checked studies; the others have no known cause. V and J calls and clone size are given by that table; D and trimming were obtained from the DNA. This sample gives approximately 150,000 clones in total; around 74% of them show up just once. The ten biggest clones cover 6% to 6.5% of the sample.

About this clone itself: This clone's antigen is unknown. Base qualities are missing; no much larger clone stands one base away.

V has 8 bases trimmed and J has 2 bases trimmed; junction bases matching no gene number 3. The CDR3 runs 14 amino acids, cysteine and phenylalanine included. Only the CDR3 DNA is retained, 42 bases long and in frame from the first base. CDR1 and CDR2 are read off the germline V gene (reference sequence) as MNHEY and SMNVEV. The cohort comprised some 700 healthy bone marrow donors. At the time of sampling, every cohort member was nominally healthy, though immune exposures that went unrecorded were likely present. The donor tested CMV seropositive and was one of the 289 seropositive cohort members. Every donor gave a peripheral blood sample, and the peripheral blood mononuclear cells from that sample were used for TCR beta sequencing. The Qiagen DNeasy Blood Extraction Kit was used to extract genomic DNA from the blood cell samples.

The TCR sequence derives from a man aged 50 or older in good health and CMV-seropositive. The sequence links TRBV27 to TRBJ2-6; 7 of the junction bases match TRBD2. Source material: PBMCs. The CDR3 protein sequence reads: CASGAGAGANVLTF. The nucleotide sequence is given as TGTGCCAGCGGGGCGGGGGCTGGGGCCAACGTCCTGACTTTC.